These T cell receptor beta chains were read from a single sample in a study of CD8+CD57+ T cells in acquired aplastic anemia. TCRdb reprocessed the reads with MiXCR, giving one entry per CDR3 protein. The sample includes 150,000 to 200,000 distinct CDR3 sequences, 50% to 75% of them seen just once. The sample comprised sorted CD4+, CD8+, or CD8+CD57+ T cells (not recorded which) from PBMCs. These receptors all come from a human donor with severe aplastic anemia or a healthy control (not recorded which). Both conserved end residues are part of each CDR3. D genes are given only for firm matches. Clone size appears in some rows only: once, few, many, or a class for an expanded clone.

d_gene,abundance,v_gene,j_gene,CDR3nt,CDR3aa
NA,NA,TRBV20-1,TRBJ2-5,TGCAGTGCTAACCCAGGACAGTTAAAAGAGACCCAGTACTTC,CSANPGQLKETQYF
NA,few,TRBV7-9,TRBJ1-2,TGTGCCAGCAGCTTAGAGCGGGGGCTCCGACCTGGTGTGAGCTACACCTTC,CASSLERGLRPGVSYTF
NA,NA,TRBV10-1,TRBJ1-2,TGCGCCAGCAGCGGGGGAGGGTCCCTGTACTATGGCTACACCTTC,CASSGGGSLYYGYTF
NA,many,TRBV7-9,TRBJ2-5,TGTGCCAGCAGCTCGGAGTTAGTCGGCGAGACCCAGTACTTC,CASSSELVGETQYF
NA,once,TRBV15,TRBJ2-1,TGTGCCACCAGCAGAGATAGTGACAATGAGCAGTTCTTC,CATSRDSDNEQFF
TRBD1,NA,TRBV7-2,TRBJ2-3,TGTGCCAGCAGATCCCCGGGACAGGCCACAGATACGCAGTATTTT,CASRSPGQATDTQYF
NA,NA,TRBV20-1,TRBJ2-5,TGCAGTGCTAGACTCGGGAATCGAGAGACCCAGTACTTC,CSARLGNRETQYF
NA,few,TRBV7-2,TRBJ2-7,TGTGCCAGCAGCCCGACGGGACACTCCTACGAGCAGTACTTC,CASSPTGHSYEQYF
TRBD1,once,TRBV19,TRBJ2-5,TGTGCCAGTAGTATGCAGGGGGAGCGGACCCAGTACTTC,CASSMQGERTQYF
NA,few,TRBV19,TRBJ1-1,TGTGCCAGTAGTAACCGGGACACGATAATGAACACTGAAGCTTTCTTT,CASSNRDTIMNTEAFF
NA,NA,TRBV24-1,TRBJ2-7,TGTGCCACCAGTGAAGGGAGGCTGGACGAGCAGTACTTC,CATSEGRLDEQYF
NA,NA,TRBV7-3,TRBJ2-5,TGTGCCAGCAGCCCTGCCGAGACCCAGTACTTC,CASSPAETQYF
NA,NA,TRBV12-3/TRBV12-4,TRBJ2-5,TGTGCCAGCAGTTTAGTAGTGACCCAGTACTTC,CASSLVVTQYF
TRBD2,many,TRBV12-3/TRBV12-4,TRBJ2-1,TGTGCCAGCAGTCCCGGGAAGGCGGGGGGACATGAGCAGTTCTTC,CASSPGKAGGHEQFF
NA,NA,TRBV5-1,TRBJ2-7,TGCGCCAGCAGTACAGGGGAGGACGAGCAGTACTTC,CASSTGEDEQYF
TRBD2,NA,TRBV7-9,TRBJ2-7,TGTGCCAGCAGCCCCCGGACTAGCGTATCCTACGAGCAGTACTTC,CASSPRTSVSYEQYF
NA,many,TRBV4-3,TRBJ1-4,TGCGCCAGCAGCCAAGATGGGGATTGGGGGGATGAAAAACTGTTTTTT,CASSQDGDWGDEKLFF
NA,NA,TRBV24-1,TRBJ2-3,TGTGCCACCAGTGGACCGGATCGCTCGTCGGATACGCAGTATTTT,CATSGPDRSSDTQYF
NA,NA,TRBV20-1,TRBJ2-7,TGCAGTGCTGACCTTGACCCGTCCTACGAGCAGTACTTC,CSADLDPSYEQYF
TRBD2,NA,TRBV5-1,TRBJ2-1,TGCGCCAGCAGCTTGGCCCCTTCCGGGACTAGAAATGAGCAGTTCTTC,CASSLAPSGTRNEQFF
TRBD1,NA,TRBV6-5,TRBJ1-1,TGTGCCAGCAAAACAGGGGAGACTGAAGCTTTCTTT,CASKTGETEAFF
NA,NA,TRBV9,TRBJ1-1,TGTGCCAGCAGCGCTAGACCACCTAACACTGAAGCTTTCTTT,CASSARPPNTEAFF
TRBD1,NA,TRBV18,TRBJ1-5,TGTGCCAGCTCACCTGGGGACAGGCAGCCCCAGCATTTT,CASSPGDRQPQHF
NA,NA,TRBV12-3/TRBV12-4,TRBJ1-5,TGTGCCAGCAACCCCCATCAGCCCCAGCATTTT,CASNPHQPQHF
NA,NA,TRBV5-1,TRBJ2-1,TGCGCCAGCAGCTGGGACTACAATGAGCAGTTCTTC,CASSWDYNEQFF
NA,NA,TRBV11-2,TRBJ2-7,TGTGCCAGCAGCTTAGAGTGGGGCCTCTCCTACGAGCAGTACTTC,CASSLEWGLSYEQYF
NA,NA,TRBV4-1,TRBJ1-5,TGCGCCAGCAGCCAAGATCCGTCCGGGGGTGGAGATCAGCCCCAGCATTTT,CASSQDPSGGGDQPQHF
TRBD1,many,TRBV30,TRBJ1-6,TGTGCCTTAGCCGGGACAGGGGGTTCACCCCTCCACTTT,CALAGTGGSPLHF
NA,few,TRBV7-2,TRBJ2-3,TGTGCCAGCAGCCCAGGGGAGGTCACAGATACGCAGTATTTT,CASSPGEVTDTQYF
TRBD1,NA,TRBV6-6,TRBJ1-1,TGTGCCAGCAGTTCCAACAGGGGCGGTATCTCCCTCTTT,CASSSNRGGISLF
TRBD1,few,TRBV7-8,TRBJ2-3,TGTGCCAGCAGCTTGGGGACAGGGGCCACAGATACGCAGTATTTT,CASSLGTGATDTQYF